The TCR beta chain described here comes from a study of CD8+ T cells in alopecia areata (dated by TCRdb to the late 2010s). Concerning the study at large: The treated patients took part in an open-label pilot trial in which moderate-to-severe alopecia areata was treated with oral tofacitinib at 5 to 10 mg twice daily. Tofacitinib was given for 6 to 18 months, followed by 6 months of follow-up off drug to assess delayed response and recurrence. RNA was extracted with the PAXgene miRNA kit for fixed scalp, the miRNeasy kit for PBMCs, and the RNeasy kit for mouse skin. Scalp clonality was compared among normal scalp (n=4), patchy alopecia areata scalp (n=8), and alopecia totalis/universalis scalp (n=8). TCRbeta CDR3 regions were amplified by immunoSEQ multiplex PCR using 35 Vbeta forward and 13 Jbeta reverse primers. Tofacitinib-treated patients had biopsies at baseline and at 4 and 24 weeks of treatment, with a later scalp biopsy in several patients. In humans, TCRbeta sequencing was performed on scalp tissue and on sorted CD4+ and CD8+ peripheral blood T cells from healthy controls and from patients with patchy or totalis/universalis alopecia areata. The study used high-throughput TCRbeta sequencing to examine T cell clonal expansion in alopecia areata, in both the C3H/HeJ mouse model and human patients. General findings and caveats noted by the study authors: Shared TCR sequences between patients were less evident than in mice, which may be partly attributable to HLA diversity in the patient population. Higher clonality and more expanded CD8+ clones were observed in lesional scalp than in normal scalp, particularly in alopecia totalis/universalis, a finding suggestive of antigenic drive. Resident alphabeta T cells in normal human skin are also sequenced, complicating scalp TCR repertoire analysis, unlike mouse skin dominated by gammadelta T cells.

This specimen's time point label, interpreted: baseline before oral tofacitinib. Lesional scalp punch biopsies and peripheral blood were obtained from alopecia areata patients. PBMCs were isolated by density centrifugation and stained for CD3, CD4 and CD8, and CD4+ and CD8+ T cells were sorted on a FACSAria. The library was built by means of the immunoSEQ multiplex PCR assay. To provide template for TCR sequencing, every sample had RNA extracted and reverse transcribed into cDNA. First-strand cDNA was synthesized with SuperScript III using a 2:1 mix of oligo-dT and random hexamers. A synthetic immune receptor repertoire was used to assess amplification bias, and residual bias was removed computationally. The published analysis was carried out like this. After raw reads were preprocessed to remove errors, the CDR3 was defined following IMGT conventions as running from the conserved cysteine to phenylalanine. Clonality was computed as 1 minus the Shannon entropy, with the entropy normalized by log2 of the number of productive unique TCRs. Scalp TCRbeta sequences were cross-referenced with sorted blood CD4 and CD8 repertoires so that the CD4 or CD8 identity of scalp clones could be inferred. The table comes from immuneACCESS by way of TCRdb, which keeps in-frame sequences with V and J called. Part of the clones is missing from these tables; in studies checked, under half for an unresolved V gene and the rest for unknown reasons. That table supplies the V and J calls and clone size; D and trimming were determined from the DNA. The table for this sample lists over 100,000 clones; 49% of them were counted only once. The ten largest clones add up to around a sixth of the sample.

The V and J ends are trimmed by 0 bases and 4 bases, leaving 20 bases between them. CDR1 and CDR2, looked up from the germline V gene, are LGHNA and YSLEER. The CDR3 spans 18 residues, from the cysteine through the phenylalanine. The entry retains the CDR3 DNA only, 54 bases that are in frame from base 1. Regarding this clone: The antigen this receptor binds is unknown. Base qualities are not recorded, but no much larger clone differs from it by a single base.

The source of this sequence is a human donor with alopecia areata. The chain joins TRBV4-3 to TRBJ2-3; a confident D gene designation cannot be given. Sample: CD8+ T cells sorted from blood, taken at week 0. The CDR3 sequence is CASSQDSGTGRLPDTQYF. The nucleotides read TGCGCCAGCAGCCAAGATTCCGGCACCGGGCGCCTCCCAGATACGCAGTATTTT.